A single sample is the source of the 4 T cell receptor beta chains below, sequenced in a study of T cells in Graves' hyperthyroidism and ophthalmopathy. There were TCR beta CDR3 regions amplified from RNA transcripts. The HTBI primer set drove a first-round RT-PCR of the TCR CDR3. MiXCR, run by TCRdb on the multiplex PCR reads, gives a single entry per CDR3 protein. The sample lists hundreds of thousands of distinct CDR3 sequences, 15% to 19% seen once, with approximately 14% in the top ten. The material sequenced was blood. The receptors originated from a woman between 18 and 29 years old with Graves' hyperthyroidism.

This clonotype has a count of ten or more. The chain links TRBV10-3 to TRBJ2-1; D unclear. The germline V gene has CDR1 ENHRY and CDR2 SYGVKD. This CDR3 has 12 residues. Trimming took off 6 bases at V and 8 bases at J, with 11 bases between the two ends. The CDR3 spells CAISVDGYEQFF. The CDR3 DNA follows: TGTGCCATCAGCGTGGACGGCTATGAGCAGTTCTTC.

This clonotype was counted a few times. The chain employs TRBV24-1 and TRBJ2-7, with TRBD1 matching over 9 bases. The CDR3 has 15 amino acids. Germline CDR1 KGHDR, CDR2 SFDVKD. J lost 2 bases, V lost 3 bases, and 4 bases had no gene match. The CDR3 DNA sequence: TGTGCCACCAGTGATCAGGGACAGGGCACCTACGAGCAGTACTTC. Residues: CATSDQGQGTYEQYF.

This clonotype was recorded at least ten times. This chain connects TRBV11-2 to TRBJ1-1; TRBD1 matches 8 bases. CDR3 length equals 14 residues. CDR1 is SGHAT, CDR2 FQNNGV, per germline. With V trimmed by 6 bases and J by 0 bases, 3 bases remained unmatched. DNA for the CDR3: TGTGCCAGCAGTTCGGACAGGGTGAACACTGAAGCTTTCTTT. It specifies CASSSDRVNTEAFF.

The chain employs TRBV6-5 and TRBJ2-5; maybe TRBD2 (7 bases). V dropped 2 bases and J dropped 4 bases, with 11 bases sitting between them. Germline CDR1 is MNHEY and CDR2 is SVGAGI. This CDR3 contains 14 residues. Here the CDR3 reads CASSYRGARETQYF. CDR3 sequence (DNA): TGTGCCAGCAGTTACCGGGGGGCGAGAGAGACCCAGTACTTC.